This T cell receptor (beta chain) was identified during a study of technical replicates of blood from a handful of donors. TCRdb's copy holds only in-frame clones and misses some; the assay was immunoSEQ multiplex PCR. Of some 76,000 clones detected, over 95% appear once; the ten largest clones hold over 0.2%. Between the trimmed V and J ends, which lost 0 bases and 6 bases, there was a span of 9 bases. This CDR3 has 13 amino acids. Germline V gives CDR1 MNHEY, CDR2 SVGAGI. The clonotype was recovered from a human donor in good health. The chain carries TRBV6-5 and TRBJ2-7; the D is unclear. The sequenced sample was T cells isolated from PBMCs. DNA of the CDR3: TGTGCCAGCAGTTACTCGACTTCTCTCGAGCAGTACTTC. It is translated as CASSYSTSLEQYF.